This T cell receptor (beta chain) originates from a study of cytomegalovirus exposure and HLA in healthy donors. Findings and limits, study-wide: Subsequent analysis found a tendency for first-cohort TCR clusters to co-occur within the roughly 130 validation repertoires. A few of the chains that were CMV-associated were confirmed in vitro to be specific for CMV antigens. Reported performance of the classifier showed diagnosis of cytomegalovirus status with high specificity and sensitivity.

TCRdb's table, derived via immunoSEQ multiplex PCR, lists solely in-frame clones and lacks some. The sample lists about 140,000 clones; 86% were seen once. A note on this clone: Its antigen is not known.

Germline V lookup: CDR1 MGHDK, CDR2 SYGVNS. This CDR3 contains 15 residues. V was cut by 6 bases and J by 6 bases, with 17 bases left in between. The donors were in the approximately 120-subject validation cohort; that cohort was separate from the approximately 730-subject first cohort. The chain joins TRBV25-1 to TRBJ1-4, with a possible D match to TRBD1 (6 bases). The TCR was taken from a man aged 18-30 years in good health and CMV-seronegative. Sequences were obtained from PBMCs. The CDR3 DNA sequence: TGTGCCAGCAGCCTCACTACAGGGTTGGATGAAAAACTGTTTTTT. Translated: CASSLTTGLDEKLFF.